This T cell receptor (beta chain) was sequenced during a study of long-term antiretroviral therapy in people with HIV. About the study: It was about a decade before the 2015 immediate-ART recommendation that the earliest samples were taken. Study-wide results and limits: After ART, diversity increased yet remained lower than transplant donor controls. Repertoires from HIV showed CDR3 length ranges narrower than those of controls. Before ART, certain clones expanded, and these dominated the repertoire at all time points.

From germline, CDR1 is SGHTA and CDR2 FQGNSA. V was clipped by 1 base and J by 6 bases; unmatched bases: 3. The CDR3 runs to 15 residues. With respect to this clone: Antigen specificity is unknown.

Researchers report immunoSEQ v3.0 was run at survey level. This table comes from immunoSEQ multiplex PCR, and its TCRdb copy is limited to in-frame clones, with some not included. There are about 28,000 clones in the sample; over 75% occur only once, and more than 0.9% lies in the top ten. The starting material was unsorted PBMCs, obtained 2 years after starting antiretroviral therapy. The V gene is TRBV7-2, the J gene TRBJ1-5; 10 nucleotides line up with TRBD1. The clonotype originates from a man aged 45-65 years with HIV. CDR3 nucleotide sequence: TGTGCCAGCAGCTTAGAAGGGACAGGGGCTCAGCCCCAGCATTTT. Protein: CASSLEGTGAQPQHF.